This entry concerns a single T cell receptor (beta chain). V lost 0 bases, J lost 5 bases, and 7 bases stayed unmatched. The CDR3 sequence is 16 residues long. Germline CDR1 SGHTS, CDR2 YDEGEE. As processed by the authors: It was from reference gene primer amplification that nucleated cell counts were estimated. Profiling relied on immunoSEQ multiplex PCR, and the TCRdb table lists in-frame clones only, not all of them. The V and J calls and the clone size are those of that table, but D and trimming were determined from the DNA. The data contain around 430,000 clones, approximately 88% of them singletons. Seattle patients were enrolled while actively infected and followed longitudinally. These data belong to a study of blood T cell repertoires in COVID-19. On the study more broadly: PBMCs, B-cell-depleted T cells, or T cells provided the cDNA or gDNA that made up the material.

The receptor's source is a woman aged 50 to 60 with COVID-19, enrolled during active disease. Sequenced material: peripheral blood. The chain uses TRBV5-8 and TRBJ2-1, with TRBD1 matching over 8 bases. CDR3 nucleotides: TGTGCCAGCAGCTTGGCCCGGACAGGGCCGAACAATGAGCAGTTCTTC. Translating gives CASSLARTGPNNEQFF.